The 18 T cell receptor beta chains presented below share a single source sample, sequenced in a study of post-analysis software for immune sequencing data. Study results and limitations: Included in a set of roughly five TRBV segments more frequent in patients than controls were TRBV5-6, TRBV5-1 and TRBV20-1.

Unique molecular identifiers tagged the TCR beta cDNA libraries. TCRdb re-analysed the PCR reads in MiXCR, keeping a single row per CDR3 protein. The sample carries 650,000 to 900,000 distinct CDR3 sequences, about 45% recorded once. The antigens these receptors bind are not known. The sample consisted of blood. Every receptor here comes from a girl aged 10-17 years with multiple sclerosis.

This clonotype was observed a handful of times. The V and J genes are TRBV4-1 and TRBJ2-1; possibly TRBD2 for D (6 bases). The J call may not be correct, given that the DNA end is closer to TRBJ2-7. Germline lookup yields CDR1 MGHRA and CDR2 YSYEKL. CDR3 length: 14 residues. CDR3 DNA sequence: TGCGCCAGCAGCCAAGTCTCTCCGGGGGACGAGCAGTACTTC. Its protein product is CASSQVSPGDEQYF.

In DNA, the CDR3 is TGCAGTGCTTATCCGGCCCTCGGAGAGACCCAGTACTTC. It translates to CSAYPALGETQYF. The chain joins TRBV20-1 to TRBJ2-7; D remains ambiguous. The DNA end is more similar to TRBJ2-5, so the J call may be wrong. Germline loops: CDR1 DFQATT, CDR2 SNEGSKA (reference sequence). CDR3 size: 13 residues.

This clonotype was detected a few times. The rearrangement uses TRBV6-4 and TRBJ2-3; 14 nucleotides agree with TRBD2. The V gene's germline CDR1 is MRHNA and CDR2 SNTAGT. The CDR3 length is 17 residues. With 5 bases clipped from V and 5 bases from J, the junction kept 9 bases outside the gene matches. The CDR3: CASSPRLAGGLGDTQYF. Here the CDR3 DNA reads TGTGCCAGCAGTCCCCGACTAGCGGGAGGGCTAGGAGATACGCAGTATTTT.

The chain links TRBV10-3 to TRBJ2-5; unclear D gene. Trimming shortened V by 2 bases and J by 3 bases, and 7 bases separated the two germline ends. CDR1 is ENHRY and CDR2 is SYGVKD in the germline V gene. CDR3 length: 13 amino acids. CDR3 sequence reads: CAISERAEETQYF. For the CDR3, the DNA is TGTGCCATCAGTGAGCGGGCAGAAGAGACCCAGTACTTC.

This clonotype was recorded once. The chain recombines TRBV7-9 with TRBJ1-2, with D tentatively TRBD1 (5 bases). Trimming pared 8 bases from V and 5 bases from J, leaving 21 bases between. Germline values: CDR1 SEHNR, CDR2 FQNEAQ (reference sequence). CDR3 length equals 15 residues. The CDR3 sequence is CASFGRGPSPYGYTF. CDR3 nucleotide sequence: TGTGCCAGCTTTGGGCGGGGACCTTCCCCGTATGGCTACACCTTC.

V is TRBV10-1 and J is TRBJ2-3; 8 nucleotides line up with TRBD2. Germline trimming cut 3 bases from V and 4 bases from J; bases unmatched to any gene: 9. The CDR3 spans 16 residues. Germline assignment: CDR1 WNHNN and CDR2 SYGVQD (reference sequence). This CDR3 reads CASSDPQGLAADTQYF. The CDR3 DNA reads TGCGCCAGCAGTGACCCCCAAGGACTAGCCGCAGATACGCAGTATTTT.

The chain couples TRBV29-1 to TRBJ2-1; D is ambiguous. The CDR3 consists of 14 residues. Trimming took off 6 bases at V and 0 bases at J, with 12 bases between the two ends. Germline V gene lookup returns CDR1 SQVTM and CDR2 ANQGSEA. The chain's CDR3 is CSVLGSGSYNEQFF. CDR3 coding DNA: TGCAGCGTATTAGGATCAGGCTCCTACAATGAGCAGTTCTTC.

In this sample, this clonotype turned up a few times. The CDR3 loop is CASSQDPRDPLSYYEQYF. In nucleotides, the CDR3 is TGTGCCAGCAGCCAGGACCCCAGGGACCCCCTATCCTACTACGAGCAGTACTTC. The chain couples TRBV14 to TRBJ2-4; D is perhaps TRBD1 or TRBD2 (5 bases each). Gene TRBJ2-7 matches the end of the DNA better, so the J call may be wrong. The germline gives CDR1 SGHDN, CDR2 FVKESK. There are 18 residues in the CDR3.

The J gene is TRBJ2-1, the V gene TRBV7-9; D may be TRBD2 (6 bases). Deletions cut 6 bases from V and 12 bases from J, with 21 bases between. CDR1 SEHNR and CDR2 FQNEAQ come from the germline V gene (reference sequence). This CDR3 is 14 amino acids long. CDR3 nucleotide sequence: TGTGCCAGCAGGTTGGCGGGATCCACAATGCCGCAGTTCTTC. Amino acids: CASRLAGSTMPQFF.

This chain uses TRBV3-1 with TRBJ2-4, with D perhaps TRBD1 (5 bases). The V end was cut by 3 bases, the J end by 3 bases, with 15 bases between. The CDR3 spans 16 residues. The germline V gene has CDR1 LGHDT and CDR2 YNNKEL (reference sequence). The CDR3 region is CASSHSGRADKNIQYF. CDR3 coding DNA: TGTGCCAGCAGCCACTCGGGCAGGGCGGACAAAAACATTCAGTACTTC.

Turning to this clonotype: A much larger clone differs by one base, so this may be a read error. The chain combines TRBV7-8 with TRBJ2-4, with D tentatively TRBD1 (6 bases). The DNA end is a closer match to TRBJ2-7, so the J assignment may be wrong. Germline V gives CDR1 SGHVS, CDR2 FQNEAQ. CDR3 length: 14 residues. The CDR3 loop is CASSVTGTPYEQYF. CDR3 nucleotide sequence: TGTGCCAGCAGCGTTACAGGGACCCCCTACGAGCAGTACTTC.

The chain carries TRBV20-1 and TRBJ2-7; 8 nucleotides line up with TRBD1. The CDR3 has 15 residues. J lost 2 bases, V lost 7 bases, and 13 bases had no gene match. The germline V gene has CDR1 DFQATT and CDR2 SNEGSKA (reference sequence). For the CDR3, the DNA is TGCAGTGTTACACCACCGGGACAGGCCACCTACGAGCAGTACTTC. Translation gives CSVTPPGQATYEQYF.

The chain has TRBV12-3 or TRBV12-4 and TRBJ1-4; D is undetermined. Trimming took off 8 bases at V and 6 bases at J, with 10 bases between the two ends. The CDR3 consists of 12 residues. CDR3 nucleotides: TGTGCCAGCGGCAGGAGTTATGAAAAACTGTTTTTT. This gives the protein CASGRSYEKLFF.

This clonotype was recorded a few times. The V and J genes are TRBV10-3 and TRBJ2-6; D is ambiguous. CDR3 length equals 15 residues. In germline, CDR1 is ENHRY, CDR2 SYGVKD. Trimming removed 2 bases from V and 2 bases from J, with 7 bases in between. CDR3 sequence (DNA): TGTGCCATCAGTGAGACGTGGCCTGGGGCCAACGTCCTGACTTTC. It yields the protein CAISETWPGANVLTF.

The rearrangement links TRBV10-3 to TRBJ2-3, with D unresolved. Germline loops: CDR1 ENHRY, CDR2 SYGVKD. This CDR3 region has 15 residues. Between the trimmed V and J ends, which lost 0 bases and 0 bases, there was a span of 7 bases. The CDR3 is CAISESVPSTDTQYF. The DNA of the CDR3 is TGTGCCATCAGTGAGTCGGTCCCCAGCACAGATACGCAGTATTTT.

This chain connects TRBV28 to TRBJ2-7; 10 positions match TRBD2. V shed 2 bases, J shed 4 bases, and the junction held 8 bases outside the gene matches. The germline gives CDR1 MDHEN, CDR2 SYDVKM. The CDR3 totals 16 residues. CDR3 in amino acids: CASSLPLAGATYEQYF. The CDR3 nucleotides are TGTGCCAGCAGTTTACCCCTAGCGGGAGCGACGTACGAGCAGTACTTC.

V gene TRBV6-1 combines with J gene TRBJ1-6; 7 nucleotides agree with TRBD1. The germline V gene has CDR1 MNHNS and CDR2 SASEGT. This CDR3 is 17 amino acids long. V lost 6 bases to trimming and J lost 10 bases; unmatched junction nucleotides: 18. In DNA, the CDR3 is TGTGCCAGCAGAAGAGGTGAGGGGGCCATCCCGGGCTCACCCCTCCACTTT. Encoded protein: CASRRGEGAIPGSPLHF.

The sample holds many counts of this clonotype. The chain recombines TRBV9 with TRBJ2-7, with 7 bases identical to TRBD1. Germline V gene data show CDR1 as SGDLS and CDR2 as YYNGEE. The junction had 3 bases not matched to a gene; V was cut back by 4 bases and J by 5 bases. This CDR3 spans 12 amino acids. The CDR3 protein is CASSRDRDEQYF. The CDR3 DNA reads as TGTGCCAGCAGCCGAGACAGGGACGAGCAGTACTTC.